A single sample gave rise to the 17 T cell receptor beta chains below, sequenced in a study of T cells in Graves' hyperthyroidism and ophthalmopathy. Amplified regions were TCR beta CDR3 sequences from RNA transcripts. TCR CDR3 regions were first amplified by RT-PCR with HTBI primers. One entry per CDR3 protein results from TCRdb running MiXCR on the multiplex PCR reads. In the table there are about 350,000 distinct CDR3 sequences, approximately 17% of which are singletons. Specimen: blood. These receptors all stem from a woman in her thirties with Graves' hyperthyroidism that later progressed to Graves' ophthalmopathy.

This clonotype was counted many times. This chain uses TRBV6-1 with TRBJ2-1, with 7 bases that match TRBD2. Germline V CDR1 and CDR2: MNHNS, SASEGT. This CDR3 has 17 residues. Trimming cost V 6 bases and J 8 bases; bases outside gene matches: 19. The CDR3 DNA is TGTGCCAGCAGGACTTTGGCGGGAGTGTGGGGAGGGGATGAGCAGTTCTTC. It yields the protein CASRTLAGVWGGDEQFF.

This clonotype was seen ten or more times. This chain connects TRBV2 to TRBJ2-3; D may match TRBD1 or TRBD2 (5 bases each). This CDR3 has 14 residues. The germline gives CDR1 SNHLY, CDR2 FYNNEI. V lost 6 bases, J lost 2 bases, and 12 bases lay in between. The CDR3 DNA sequence: TGTGCCAGCAGCCTCGAGGGGACCACAGATACGCAGTATTTT. Protein sequence: CASSLEGTTDTQYF.

This clonotype appeared a few times. This chain joins TRBV7-2 and TRBJ2-7; a possible D gene is TRBD1 (6 bases). The CDR3 contains 14 residues. Germline CDR1 SGHTA, CDR2 FQGNSA. V dropped 4 bases and J dropped 4 bases, with 14 bases sitting between them. CDR3 loop: CASSSTGKGYEQYF. The CDR3 region has the DNA TGTGCCAGCAGCTCTACAGGGAAGGGTTACGAGCAGTACTTC. The full variable domain, in which reference TRBV7-2 and TRBJ2-7 provide the parts outside the CDR3, is GAGVSQSPSNKVTEKGKDVELRCDPISGHTALYWYRQSLGQGLEFLIYFQGNSAPDKSGLPSDRFSAERTGGSVSTLTIQRTQQEDSAVYLCASSSTGKGYEQYFGPGTRLTVT.

This clonotype was picked up one time. The chain is built from TRBV5-1 and TRBJ2-4; tentative D call: TRBD1 (6 bases). CDR1 SGHRS and CDR2 YFSETQ come from the germline V gene. Trimming removed 0 bases from V and 8 bases from J, with 15 bases in between. This CDR3 is built from 15 residues. This CDR3 is CASSLDGQPMDIQYF. The CDR3 region has the DNA TGCGCCAGCAGCTTGGATGGACAGCCCATGGACATTCAGTACTTC.

This clonotype was counted ten times or more. CDR3 DNA sequence: TGCAGTGCTAGAGATCGCGGGACTAGCGGGATGAAGTTCTTC. It encodes CSARDRGTSGMKFF. The chain uses TRBV20-1 and TRBJ2-1, with 13 bases lining up with TRBD2. Trimming took 0 bases from V and 14 from J; bases not matched to a gene: 7. Germline V CDR1 and CDR2: DFQATT, SNEGSKA (reference sequence). The CDR3 is made up of 14 amino acids.

This clonotype was counted many times. The chain has TRBV3-1 and TRBJ2-3, with D maybe TRBD1 (6 bases). Germline assignment: CDR1 LGHDT and CDR2 YNNKEL (reference sequence). The CDR3 totals 21 residues. The V gene lost 2 bases and the J gene lost 1 base, with 28 bases spanning the gap. The CDR3 spells CASSQIAVGGHDLTGTDTQYF. The CDR3 DNA reads TGTGCCAGCAGCCAAATCGCGGTAGGGGGTCACGATCTCACGGGCACAGATACGCAGTATTTT.

At least ten counts were recorded for this clonotype. This rearrangement joins TRBV5-1 to TRBJ2-5; TRBD2 matches 12 bases. Germline assignment: CDR1 SGHRS and CDR2 YFSETQ. J lost 5 bases, V lost 1 base, and 12 bases had no gene match. The CDR3 extends over 18 amino acids. CDR3 in amino acids: CASSLRLAGASLGETQYF. CDR3 DNA sequence: TGCGCCAGCAGCTTGAGACTAGCGGGGGCGAGTTTGGGTGAGACCCAGTACTTC. Full variable domain (rest looked up from reference TRBV5-1 and TRBJ2-5): KAGVTQTPRYLIKTRGQQVTLSCSPISGHRSVSWYQQTPGQGLQFLFEYFSETQRNKGNFPGRFSGRQFSNSRSEMNVSTLELGDSALYLCASSLRLAGASLGETQYFGPGTRLLVL.

V is TRBV28 and J is TRBJ1-3; 7 bases match TRBD1. The CDR3 consists of 16 residues. Germline V lookup: CDR1 MDHEN, CDR2 SYDVKM. V lost 10 bases to trimming and J lost 0 bases; unmatched junction nucleotides: 12. CDR3 in DNA: TGTGCCATATCGGGACAGAATTACTACTCTGGAAACACCATATATTTT. Protein product: CAISGQNYYSGNTIYF.

In its sample, this clonotype was seen many times. This rearrangement joins TRBV28 to TRBJ1-2; tentative D call: TRBD1 (6 bases). CDR1 is MDHEN, CDR2 SYDVKM, per germline. Trimming stripped 3 bases from V and 3 bases from J, with 8 bases between. This CDR3 is 13 amino acids long. CDR3 protein: CASSLSGDYGYTF. In DNA form, the CDR3 reads TGTGCCAGCAGTTTGTCAGGGGACTATGGCTACACCTTC.

This clonotype was counted ten times or more. V and J are TRBV28 and TRBJ2-3; 7 bases are shared with TRBD1. The CDR3 length is 15 residues. V was clipped by 5 bases and J by 0 bases; unmatched bases: 5. Germline-derived CDR1 and CDR2 are MDHEN and SYDVKM. The CDR3 spells CASSLTGSSTDTQYF. CDR3 DNA: TGTGCCAGCAGTCTGACAGGGTCTAGCACAGATACGCAGTATTTT.

This clonotype has ten or more counts. This sequence joins TRBV27 and TRBJ2-3; 9 bases are shared with TRBD1. V gave up 4 bases and J gave up 6 bases; unmatched junction bases: 5. Germline CDR1 reads MNHEY; CDR2 reads SMNVEV (reference sequence). The CDR3 sequence is 14 residues long. The CDR3, as DNA: TGTGCCAGCAGTTGGGACAGGGCAGGGGATACGCAGTATTTT. This translates into CASSWDRAGDTQYF.

This clonotype came up many times. V is TRBV6-1 and J is TRBJ1-3; D is unresolved. Germline V lookup: CDR1 MNHNS, CDR2 SASEGT. The CDR3 runs 14 residues. The germline V and J ends were trimmed by 8 bases and 0 bases, with 11 bases remaining between them. The CDR3 DNA reads as TGTGCCAGCGCTAGGGATCTCTCTGGAAACACCATATATTTT. As protein: CASARDLSGNTIYF.

This clonotype was observed a few times. This chain links TRBV9 with TRBJ1-1; D gene unclear. The CDR3 runs 13 residues. Germline loops: CDR1 SGDLS, CDR2 YYNGEE. V lost 3 bases and J lost 1, with 7 bases in between. CDR3 sequence reads: CASSGPQNTEAFF. The DNA for the CDR3 is TGTGCCAGCAGCGGGCCGCAGAACACTGAAGCTTTCTTT.

This clonotype came up many times. The rearrangement uses TRBV2 and TRBJ1-6, with D uncertain. This CDR3 spans 15 amino acids. CDR1 and CDR2 from the germline V gene are SNHLY and FYNNEI. The ends were cut back, 2 bases at V and 6 bases at J, with 11 bases in the middle. DNA of the CDR3: TGTGCCAGCAGTGAATCACTAGGCGTTAATTCACCCCTCCACTTT. Its protein is CASSESLGVNSPLHF.

This clonotype was observed many times. DNA of the CDR3: TGTGCCGCAGTGGAAGGAAGATCCTTCACAGATACGCAGTATTTT. This sequence encodes CAAVEGRSFTDTQYF. The chain carries TRBV6-1 and TRBJ2-3; no clear D gene. V lost 11 bases and J 2 bases, leaving 20 bases between the germline ends. Germline lookup yields CDR1 MNHNS and CDR2 SASEGT. CDR3 length: 15 amino acids.

The CDR3 protein is CSANPRGTTDTQYF. The CDR3 DNA is TGCAGTGCTAACCCCCGGGGGACCACAGATACGCAGTATTTT. The chain recombines TRBV20-1 with TRBJ2-3; perhaps TRBD2 as D (6 bases). CDR3 length: 14 residues. V lost 4 bases and J 2 bases, leaving 13 bases between the germline ends. Germline-derived CDR1 and CDR2 are DFQATT and SNEGSKA (reference sequence).

This clonotype was recorded at least ten times. The CDR3 sequence: CASSERADYRVEAFF. The CDR3 DNA sequence: TGTGCCAGCAGCGAGAGGGCAGATTACCGGGTTGAAGCTTTCTTT. This chain connects TRBV12-3 or TRBV12-4 to TRBJ1-1; the D is unclear. V lost 6 bases to trimming and J lost 7 bases, with 21 bases between them. This CDR3 has 15 amino acids.